The T cell receptor beta chain under discussion was sequenced for a study of T cell changes during pregnancy in multiple sclerosis. Generated by immunoSEQ multiplex PCR, the TCRdb table keeps only in-frame clones and is missing some. The table has 100,000 or so clones, more than 85% seen once. Source: peripheral blood, taken in the second trimester of pregnancy. The clonotype was recovered from a female donor with multiple sclerosis, enrolled in a pregnancy study.

The CDR3 reads CASSQATGNYGYTF. CDR3 DNA: TGCGCCAGCAGCCAAGCCACGGGGAACTATGGCTACACCTTC. The chain recombines TRBV4-3 with TRBJ1-2, with D unresolved. V lost 1 base to trimming and J lost 2 bases, with 8 bases between them. The CDR3 contains 14 residues. Germline V gene lookup returns CDR1 LGHNA and CDR2 YSLEER.